What follows are 21 T cell receptor beta chains derived from one specimen sequenced in a study of blood T cell repertoires in COVID-19. Repertoires were generated with immunoSEQ multiplex PCR, while TCRdb's copy carries only in-frame clones and drops some. The sample holds about 250,000 clones, about 83% seen once. Sequencing was performed on peripheral blood. These receptors all come from a man aged 40-49 years with active or convalescent COVID-19.

In nucleotides, the CDR3 is TGTGCCAGCAGCGACCGGGGTAACACTGAAGCTTTCTTT. Translating it yields CASSDRGNTEAFF. This chain links TRBV9 with TRBJ1-1; unclear D gene. This CDR3 has 13 residues. V was shortened by 3 bases and J by 2 bases, with 8 bases between the two germline ends. From germline, CDR1 is SGDLS and CDR2 YYNGEE.

The rearrangement joins TRBV3-1 (or the pseudogene TRBV3-2) to TRBJ2-3; 12 bases align to TRBD2. This CDR3 has 14 residues. CDR1 and CDR2 (germline): LGHDT, YNNKEL (reference sequence). The trim removed 11 bases at V and 4 bases at J, leaving 7 bases unmatched. Here the CDR3 reads CACTTSGSPDTQYF. Written as DNA, the CDR3 is TGTGCCTGCACGACTAGCGGGAGTCCAGATACGCAGTATTTT.

J is TRBJ1-1 and V is TRBV6-5; TRBD1 might be the D (5 bases). Trimming took off 4 bases at V and 1 base at J, with 16 bases between the two ends. Germline V CDR1 and CDR2: MNHEY, SVGAGI. The CDR3 covers 16 residues. CDR3 sequence: CASSLFSGTPNTEAFF. The DNA of the CDR3 is TGTGCCAGCAGTTTGTTCTCGGGGACTCCGAACACTGAAGCTTTCTTT.

The gene calls are TRBV7-6 and TRBJ2-2, with 14 nucleotides matching TRBD2. V lost 4 bases to trimming and J lost 1 base; unmatched junction nucleotides: 5. Germline assignment: CDR1 SGHVS and CDR2 FNYEAQ. This CDR3 comprises 18 residues. The chain's CDR3 is CASSSGLAGAGNTGELFF. Written as DNA, the CDR3 is TGTGCCAGCAGCTCGGGACTAGCGGGGGCCGGGAACACCGGGGAGCTGTTTTTT.

This clone was counted only a few times. J is TRBJ1-2 and V is TRBV5-5, with D uncertain. The CDR3 sequence is 16 residues long. Germline V gives CDR1 SGHKS, CDR2 YYEKEE (reference sequence). V was trimmed by 4 bases and J by 5 bases, leaving 21 bases between them. In DNA form, the CDR3 reads TGTGCCAGCAGCCAGTCCAGTGGCGAGGTCTGGTATGGCTACACCTTC. It encodes CASSQSSGEVWYGYTF.

This chain connects TRBV5-1 to TRBJ1-5; 8 positions agree with TRBD1. The length of the CDR3 is 15 residues. The germline V gene has CDR1 SGHRS and CDR2 YFSETQ. V dropped 0 bases and J dropped 3; count of bases not matched to a gene: 2. CDR3 nucleotides: TGCGCCAGCAGCTTGGCGGGACAGGACAATCAGCCCCAGCATTTT. Its translation is CASSLAGQDNQPQHF.

This clone was counted only a few times. As DNA, the CDR3 is TGCGCCAGCAGCCAAGATGTCGGGACAGGGAGAAATTCACCCCTCCACTTT. Encoded protein: CASSQDVGTGRNSPLHF. This rearrangement joins TRBV4-3 to TRBJ1-6; 9 bases fit TRBD1. Germline V gene lookup returns CDR1 LGHNA and CDR2 YSLEER. Losses at the gene ends were 0 bases for V and 7 bases for J; bases not matched to a gene: 7. The CDR3 is 17 residues long.

The CDR3 here is CASSKSSSYNEQFF. CDR3 DNA sequence: TGTGCCAGCAGCAAATCGTCCTCCTACAATGAGCAGTTCTTC. The chain carries TRBV7-9 and TRBJ2-1; unclear D gene. Trimming cost V 5 bases and J 0 bases, with 8 bases left between them. This CDR3 is 14 amino acids long. Germline V gene data show CDR1 as SEHNR and CDR2 as FQNEAQ (reference sequence).

The CDR3 is CASSQGRGGSDYGYTF. The DNA for the CDR3 is TGCGCCAGCAGCCAAGGGAGGGGGGGTTCTGACTATGGCTACACCTTC. The genes are TRBV4-1 and TRBJ1-2; D possibly corresponds to TRBD1 (6 bases). V was shortened by 1 base and J by 3 bases, with 15 bases between the two germline ends. From germline, CDR1 is MGHRA and CDR2 YSYEKL. The CDR3 is 16 amino acids.

The V gene is TRBV27, the J gene TRBJ2-5; 8 bases fit TRBD1. Germline CDR1 and CDR2: MNHEY and SMNVEV (reference sequence). The CDR3 sequence is 14 residues long. J lost 1 base, V lost 4 bases, and 2 bases had no gene match. CDR3 in DNA: TGTGCCAGCAGTTCCACAGGGGGCCAAGAGACCCAGTACTTC. It encodes CASSSTGGQETQYF.

This rearrangement joins TRBV7-2 to TRBJ1-1, with unresolved D. Germline CDR1 SGHTA, CDR2 FQGNSA. Trimming pared 2 bases from V and 7 bases from J, leaving 14 bases between. The length of the CDR3 is 14 residues. CDR3 nucleotide sequence: TGTGCCAGCAGCTTACCATCCTTTCCTAGTGAAGCTTTCTTT. It yields the protein CASSLPSFPSEAFF. The entire variable domain, with the rest obtained from reference TRBV7-2 and TRBJ1-1, is as follows: GAGVSQSPSNKVTEKGKDVELRCDPISGHTALYWYRQSLGQGLEFLIYFQGNSAPDKSGLPSDRFSAERTGGSVSTLTIQRTQQEDSAVYLCASSLPSFPSEAFFGQGTRLTVV.

V and J are TRBV19 and TRBJ1-6; 10 bases agree with TRBD1. This CDR3 is 15 amino acids long. The J segment lost 9 bases and the V segment lost 6 bases, leaving 8 bases of the junction unmatched. CDR1 is LNHDA, CDR2 SQIVND, per germline (reference sequence). CDR3 bases: TGTGCCAGTAGGACCGGGACAGGGGTTGGTTCACCCCTCCACTTT. Protein sequence: CASRTGTGVGSPLHF. The full variable domain, its missing parts supplied by reference TRBV19 and TRBJ1-6, is DGGITQSPKYLFRKEGQNVTLSCEQNLNHDAMYWYRQDPGQGLRLIYYSQIVNDFQKGDIAEGYSVSREKKESFPLTVTSAQKNPTAFYLCASRTGTGVGSPLHFGNGTRLTVT.

With regard to this clone: A much bigger clone sits one base away, suggesting this may be a read error. The chain carries TRBV7-6 and TRBJ2-2; 7 bases are shared with TRBD1. The germline CDR1 and CDR2 sequences are SGHVS and FNYEAQ. The CDR3 covers 15 residues. The V gene end was trimmed by 1 base and the J gene end by 1 base; junction bases not matched to a gene: 0. The DNA of the CDR3 is TGTGCCAGCAGCTTAGGACAGGGGAACACCGGGGAGCTGTTTTTT. This translates into CASSLGQGNTGELFF.

The V call is TRBV6-2 or TRBV6-3, the J call TRBJ2-3; 12 bases match TRBD1. V gave up 6 bases and J gave up 7 bases; unmatched junction bases: 11. Germline V gene data show CDR1 as MNHEY and CDR2 as SVGEGT. The CDR3 has 16 amino acids. In DNA, the CDR3 is TGTGCCAGCAGCCCCTCCGGGACAGGGGGCGGATATACGCAGTATTTT. Protein: CASSPSGTGGGYTQYF.

The chain recombines TRBV7-8 with TRBJ1-2; D perhaps matches TRBD1 (5 bases). The CDR3 contains 16 residues. The V gene's germline CDR1 is SGHVS and CDR2 FQNEAQ. Trimming pared 5 bases from V and 0 bases from J, leaving 16 bases between. The CDR3 sequence is CASSAGYPGANYGYTF. The CDR3 region has the DNA TGTGCCAGCAGCGCTGGCTATCCGGGGGCTAACTATGGCTACACCTTC.

This clone was detected a few times. This chain joins TRBV5-1 and TRBJ2-3; no firm D call. V was pared by 3 bases and J by 0 bases, with 5 bases between. The length of the CDR3 is 13 residues. In germline, CDR1 is SGHRS, CDR2 YFSETQ. The CDR3 is CASSSSSTDTQYF. The CDR3 bases are TGCGCCAGCAGCTCTTCTAGCACAGATACGCAGTATTTT.

This chain connects TRBV7-2 to TRBJ1-1; D not certain. Trimming took 3 bases from V and 6 from J, leaving 11 bases between them. This CDR3 region has 13 residues. Germline values: CDR1 SGHTA, CDR2 FQGNSA. In nucleotides, the CDR3 is TGTGCCAGCAGCTTTTACGGGGATGCTGAAGCTTTCTTT. It specifies CASSFYGDAEAFF.

The J gene is TRBJ1-3, the V gene TRBV6-4, with D uncertain. This CDR3 is 17 amino acids long. CDR1 is MRHNA, CDR2 SNTAGT, per germline. V was cut by 2 bases and J by 0 bases, with 14 bases left in between. CDR3 DNA sequence: TGTGCCAGCAGTGACGGGGAGGTCTCCCACTCTGGAAACACCATATATTTT. Its translation is CASSDGEVSHSGNTIYF.

The chain links TRBV7-9 to TRBJ1-2, with D maybe TRBD1 (6 bases). Germline CDR1 SEHNR, CDR2 FQNEAQ (reference sequence). The V and J ends lost 5 bases and 8 bases respectively, with 15 bases between them. The CDR3 covers 13 residues. The CDR3 region has the DNA TGTGCCAGCAGCCAGAACCCAGGGACAGGCTACACCTTC. Translation gives CASSQNPGTGYTF.

The rearrangement uses TRBV7-9 and TRBJ2-2, with D possibly matching TRBD2 (6 bases). Looked up from germline, CDR1 is SEHNR and CDR2 is FQNEAQ (reference sequence). The V end lost 5 bases, the J end lost 4 bases, and 8 bases lay between the germline ends. The CDR3 is 13 residues long. The CDR3 region is CASSTGLTGELFF. The CDR3 DNA sequence: TGTGCCAGCAGCACGGGACTCACCGGGGAGCTGTTTTTT.

This clone was counted a few times. The V and J genes are TRBV11-3 and TRBJ2-1, with D tentatively TRBD2 (5 bases). Germline V gene data show CDR1 as SGHNT and CDR2 as YENEEA. Trimming removed 0 bases from V and 0 bases from J, with 15 bases in between. The CDR3 runs 18 residues. The CDR3 region has the DNA TGTGCCAGCAGCTTAGATCTTTCTAGCACGAGCTCCTACAATGAGCAGTTCTTC. Translating gives CASSLDLSSTSSYNEQFF.